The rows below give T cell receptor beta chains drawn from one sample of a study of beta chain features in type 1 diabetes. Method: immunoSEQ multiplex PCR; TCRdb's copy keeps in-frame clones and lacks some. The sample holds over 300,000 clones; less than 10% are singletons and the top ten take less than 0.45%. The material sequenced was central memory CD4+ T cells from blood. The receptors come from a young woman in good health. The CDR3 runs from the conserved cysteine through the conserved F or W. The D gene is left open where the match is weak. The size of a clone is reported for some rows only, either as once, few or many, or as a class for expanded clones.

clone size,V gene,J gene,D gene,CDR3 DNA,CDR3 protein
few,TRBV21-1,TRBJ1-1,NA,TGTGCCAGCAGAGGGACCGTAGAAGCTTTCTTT,CASRGTVEAFF
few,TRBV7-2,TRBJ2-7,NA,TGTGCCAGCAGCCTCGCCACTAGGAGCGAGCAGTACTTC,CASSLATRSEQYF
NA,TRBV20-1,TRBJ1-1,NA,TGCAGTGCTTACCTAAACACTGAAGCTTTCTTT,CSAYLNTEAFF
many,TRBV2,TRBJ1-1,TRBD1,TGTGCCAGCAGTATAAACCGGGACAGAGGATCAGCTTTCTTT,CASSINRDRGSAFF
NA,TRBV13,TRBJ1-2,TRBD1,TGTGCCAGCAGCATCCGGACAGGGCTTAACGCCTATGGCTACACCTTC,CASSIRTGLNAYGYTF
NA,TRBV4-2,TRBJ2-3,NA,TGTGCCAGCAGCCAAGGCGGTTCGTTGAGCGCAATGAGCACAGATACGCAGTATTTT,CASSQGGSLSAMSTDTQYF
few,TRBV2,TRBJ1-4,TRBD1,TGTGCCAGCAGGAGGGACAGTGAAAAACTGTTTTTT,CASRRDSEKLFF
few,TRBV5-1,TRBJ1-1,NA,TGCGCCAGCAGCTTGTCGGGGACCACTGAAGCTTTCTTT,CASSLSGTTEAFF
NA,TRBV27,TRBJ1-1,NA,TGTGCCAGCAGTTACATAAAAGGGACTGAAGCTTTCTTT,CASSYIKGTEAFF
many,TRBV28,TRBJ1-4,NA,TGTGCCAGCGGGGGGGGCTTGAGGGAAAAACTGTTTTTT,CASGGGLREKLFF
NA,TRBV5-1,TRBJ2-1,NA,TGCGCCAGCACCGGCACCAATGAGCAGTTCTTC,CASTGTNEQFF
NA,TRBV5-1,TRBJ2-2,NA,TGCGCCAGCAGCTTGAGTGGTGCCGGGCGGTCCGGGGAGCTGTTTTTT,CASSLSGAGRSGELFF
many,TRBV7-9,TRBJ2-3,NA,TGTGCCAGCAGGAAAAGGGCGGCAGATACGCAGTATTTT,CASRKRAADTQYF
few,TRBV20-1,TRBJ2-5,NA,TGCAGTCCCGGGGGAGAGACCCAGTACTTC,CSPGGETQYF
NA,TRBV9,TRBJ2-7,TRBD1,TGTGCCAGCAGCGCCCAGGGACAGGGGTTCTACGAGCAGTACTTC,CASSAQGQGFYEQYF
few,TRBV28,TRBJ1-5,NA,TGTGCCAGCCGGGTCTTCAATCAGCCCCAGCATTTT,CASRVFNQPQHF
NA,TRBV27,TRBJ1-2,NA,TGTGCCAGCAGTTTGTGGGGGCCGGACTATGGCTACACCTTC,CASSLWGPDYGYTF
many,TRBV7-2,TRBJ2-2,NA,TGTGCCAGCAGCACGGGGAACACCGGGGAGCTGTTTTTT,CASSTGNTGELFF
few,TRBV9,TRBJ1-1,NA,TGTGCCAGCAGCGCCCACACGGCCGAGGGCACTGAAGCTTTCTTT,CASSAHTAEGTEAFF
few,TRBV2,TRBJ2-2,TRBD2,TGTGCCAGCACGGTCGAGCGGGAAGGGGAGCTGTTTTTT,CASTVEREGELFF
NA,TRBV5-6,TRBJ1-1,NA,TGTGCCAGCAGCCATACGACAGGCCTAGGGATGAACACTGAAGCTTTCTTT,CASSHTTGLGMNTEAFF
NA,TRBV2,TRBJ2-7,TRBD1,TGTGCCAGCAGAGACCCGGGACAGGGGACCGACGAGCAGTACTTC,CASRDPGQGTDEQYF
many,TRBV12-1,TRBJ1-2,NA,TGTGCCAGCAGCTGGGACAGGGTTGACTATGGCTACACCTTC,CASSWDRVDYGYTF
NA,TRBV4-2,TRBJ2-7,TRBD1,TGTGCCAGCAGCGCAGGACAGGGGGCCTACGAGCAGTACTTC,CASSAGQGAYEQYF
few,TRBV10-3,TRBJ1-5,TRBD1,TGTGCCATCAGTAGGGACAGCCCCAATCAGCCCCAGCATTTT,CAISRDSPNQPQHF
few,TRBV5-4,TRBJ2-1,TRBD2,TGTGCCAGCAGCCCGGGGACTAGCGGGGACAATGAGCAGTTCTTC,CASSPGTSGDNEQFF
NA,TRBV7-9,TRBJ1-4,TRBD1,TGTGCCAGCAGCCGGACAGGGAGTCGATCTAATGAAAAACTGTTTTTT,CASSRTGSRSNEKLFF
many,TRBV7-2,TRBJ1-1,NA,TGTGCCAGCAGTGTGGGGGCGAACACTGAAGCTTTCTTT,CASSVGANTEAFF
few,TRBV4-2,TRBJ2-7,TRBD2,TGTGCCAGCAGCAAGACTAGCGGGGGTTACGAGCAGTACTTC,CASSKTSGGYEQYF
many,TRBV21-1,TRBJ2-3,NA,TGTGCCAGCAGCTCCCGCAGGAGTCCGGATACGCAGTATTTT,CASSSRRSPDTQYF
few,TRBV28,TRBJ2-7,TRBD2,TGTGCCAGCAGTTCGCTGGGACTAGCGGGAGGGTACGAGCAGTACTTC,CASSSLGLAGGYEQYF
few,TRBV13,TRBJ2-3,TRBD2,TGTGCCAGCAGCGATGTTAGGGGACTACCAGATACGCAGTATTTT,CASSDVRGLPDTQYF
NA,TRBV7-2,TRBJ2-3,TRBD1,TGTGCCAGCATCTGGGACAGGGGGAGTTCAGATACGCAGTATTTT,CASIWDRGSSDTQYF
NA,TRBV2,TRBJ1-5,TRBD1,TGTGCCAGCAGTGTCAGGACAGGGGGCCAGCCCCAGCATTTT,CASSVRTGGQPQHF
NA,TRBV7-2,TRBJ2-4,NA,TGTGCCAGCACGTTCGCCAAAAACATTCAGTACTTC,CASTFAKNIQYF
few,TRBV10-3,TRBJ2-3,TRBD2,TGTGCCATCAGGACTAGCGGGACCGCCACAGATACGCAGTATTTT,CAIRTSGTATDTQYF
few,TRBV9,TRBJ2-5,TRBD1,TGTGCCAGCAGCGTAGCTACAGGGGTTGGAGAGACCCAGTACTTC,CASSVATGVGETQYF
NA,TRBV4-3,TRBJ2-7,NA,TGCGCCAGCAGCCAAGGTTGGGACCACTCCTACGAGCAGTACTTC,CASSQGWDHSYEQYF
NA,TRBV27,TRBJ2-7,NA,TGTGCCAGCAGTGAGGCAGCTGTTTACGAGCAGTACTTC,CASSEAAVYEQYF
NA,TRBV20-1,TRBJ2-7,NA,TGCAGTGCTCGTGCCCACGAGCAGTACTTC,CSARAHEQYF
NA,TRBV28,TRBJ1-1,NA,TGTGCCAGCAGTTTTGGTCGGGTGGCTGAAGCTTTCTTT,CASSFGRVAEAFF
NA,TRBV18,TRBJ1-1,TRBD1,TGTGCCAGCTCACCCCGGACAGGGAGTGGGCGTGGGGACACTGAAGCTTTCTTT,CASSPRTGSGRGDTEAFF
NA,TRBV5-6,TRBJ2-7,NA,TGTGCCAGCAGACGGAGGGGGTTCGAGCAGTACTTC,CASRRRGFEQYF
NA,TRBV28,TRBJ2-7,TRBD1,TGTGCCAGCGGTGGGACAGGGGGATACGAGCAGTACTTC,CASGGTGGYEQYF
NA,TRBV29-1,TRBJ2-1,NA,TGCAGCGTTGAAGGCAGCCCCTCCTACAATGAGCAGTTCTTC,CSVEGSPSYNEQFF
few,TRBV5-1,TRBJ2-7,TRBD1,TGCGCCAGCAGCTTGGGGACAGGGTCTCTCTCCTACGAGCAGTACTTC,CASSLGTGSLSYEQYF